A selection of T cell receptor beta chains follows, all from one sample in a study of shared clonotypes between healthy human individuals. This table comes from immunoSEQ multiplex PCR, and its TCRdb copy is limited to in-frame clones, with some not included. The sample consists of 650,000 to 700,000 clones, 90% of them appearing once. The sequenced material came from memory CD8+ T cells from PBMCs. The receptors stem from a man aged 18 to 29 in good health. Some clones in this sample may be carry-over from other donors' samples. CDR3s include the opening cysteine and the closing phenylalanine or tryptophan. Each record gives: D gene, V gene, J gene, clone size, CDR3 protein, CDR3 DNA. D genes are given only for firm matches. Clone size appears in some rows only: once, few, many, or a class for an expanded clone.

d_gene: NA
v_gene: TRBV4-1
j_gene: TRBJ2-7
abundance: NA
CDR3aa: CASSQAVRSSEQYF
CDR3nt: TGCGCCAGCAGCCAAGCTGTGAGGTCCTCCGAGCAGTACTTC

d_gene: NA
v_gene: TRBV13
j_gene: TRBJ2-3
abundance: NA
CDR3aa: CASSPDSSTDTQYF
CDR3nt: TGTGCCAGCAGCCCAGACTCTAGCACAGATACGCAGTATTTT

d_gene: NA
v_gene: TRBV7-9
j_gene: TRBJ1-2
abundance: NA
CDR3aa: CASSLELGGRGEYYGYTF
CDR3nt: TGTGCCAGCAGCTTAGAGCTCGGAGGGCGAGGGGAGTACTATGGCTACACCTTC

d_gene: NA
v_gene: TRBV28
j_gene: TRBJ1-5
abundance: NA
CDR3aa: CASSPRALGNQPQHF
CDR3nt: TGTGCCAGCAGTCCGCGGGCTTTGGGCAATCAGCCCCAGCATTTT

d_gene: NA
v_gene: TRBV9
j_gene: TRBJ2-5
abundance: NA
CDR3aa: CASSVAGGETQYF
CDR3nt: TGTGCCAGCAGCGTAGCTGGGGGAGAGACCCAGTACTTC

d_gene: NA
v_gene: TRBV28
j_gene: TRBJ2-3
abundance: NA
CDR3aa: CASSLSRARKRRRGDTQYF
CDR3nt: TGTGCCAGCAGTTTATCCCGAGCCCGGAAGCGGAGGCGGGGAGATACGCAGTATTTT

d_gene: NA
v_gene: TRBV9
j_gene: TRBJ2-1
abundance: NA
CDR3aa: CASSVLLGASNEQFF
CDR3nt: TGTGCCAGCAGCGTACTCCTCGGGGCCAGCAATGAGCAGTTCTTC

d_gene: TRBD1
v_gene: TRBV4-1
j_gene: TRBJ2-6
abundance: few
CDR3aa: CASSQPGGGANVLTF
CDR3nt: TGCGCCAGCAGCCAACCAGGGGGTGGGGCCAACGTCCTGACTTTC

d_gene: TRBD1
v_gene: TRBV5-8
j_gene: TRBJ1-2
abundance: once
CDR3aa: CASSYRRGNYGYTF
CDR3nt: TGTGCCAGCAGTTACCGCAGGGGGAACTATGGCTACACCTTC

d_gene: TRBD2
v_gene: TRBV27
j_gene: TRBJ2-1
abundance: NA
CDR3aa: CASSTARTSGTPVYEQFF
CDR3nt: TGTGCCAGCAGTACAGCGAGGACTAGCGGGACTCCCGTGTATGAGCAGTTCTTC

d_gene: TRBD1
v_gene: TRBV4-3
j_gene: TRBJ1-2
abundance: NA
CDR3aa: CASRGTANYGYTF
CDR3nt: TGCGCCAGCAGGGGGACAGCAAACTATGGCTACACCTTC

d_gene: TRBD2
v_gene: TRBV27
j_gene: TRBJ2-7
abundance: NA
CDR3aa: CASSLDPPKRGSYEQYF
CDR3nt: TGTGCCAGCAGTTTAGATCCCCCAAAGCGGGGCTCCTACGAGCAGTACTTC

d_gene: NA
v_gene: TRBV30
j_gene: TRBJ1-2
abundance: NA
CDR3aa: CAWGTGTSFGYTF
CDR3nt: TGTGCCTGGGGTACCGGGACATCTTTCGGCTACACCTTC

d_gene: NA
v_gene: TRBV29-1
j_gene: TRBJ1-1
abundance: NA
CDR3aa: CSARHGTEAFF
CDR3nt: TGCAGCGCGCGACACGGAACTGAAGCTTTCTTT

d_gene: TRBD1
v_gene: TRBV27
j_gene: TRBJ2-3
abundance: once
CDR3aa: CASSFTGAQYF
CDR3nt: TGTGCCAGCAGTTTTACAGGGGCGCAGTATTTT

d_gene: NA
v_gene: TRBV14
j_gene: TRBJ2-2
abundance: NA
CDR3aa: CASSHLETGHTGELFF
CDR3nt: TGTGCCAGCAGCCATCTGGAAACGGGGCACACCGGGGAGCTGTTTTTT

d_gene: NA
v_gene: TRBV7-3
j_gene: TRBJ2-1
abundance: few
CDR3aa: CASSAQVGEQFF
CDR3nt: TGTGCCAGCAGCGCCCAAGTGGGAGAGCAGTTCTTC

d_gene: NA
v_gene: TRBV6-6
j_gene: TRBJ2-1
abundance: NA
CDR3aa: CASSRTLSADEQFF
CDR3nt: TGTGCCAGCAGCCGGACGCTCAGCGCCGATGAGCAGTTCTTC

d_gene: NA
v_gene: TRBV6-5
j_gene: TRBJ1-1
abundance: once
CDR3aa: CASSYQGITEAFF
CDR3nt: TGTGCCAGCAGTTATCAGGGAATCACTGAAGCTTTCTTT

d_gene: TRBD2
v_gene: TRBV5-6
j_gene: TRBJ2-7
abundance: NA
CDR3aa: CASSLAGGSRYEQYF
CDR3nt: TGTGCCAGCAGCTTGGCGGGCGGGAGCAGGTACGAGCAGTACTTC

d_gene: NA
v_gene: TRBV11-3
j_gene: TRBJ2-3
abundance: NA
CDR3aa: CASSPRDFDTQYF
CDR3nt: TGTGCCAGCAGCCCCCGGGACTTCGATACGCAGTATTTT

d_gene: TRBD2
v_gene: TRBV29-1
j_gene: TRBJ2-7
abundance: NA
CDR3aa: CSVGLAGVLGEEQYF
CDR3nt: TGCAGCGTTGGACTAGCGGGAGTTTTGGGGGAAGAGCAGTACTTC

d_gene: NA
v_gene: TRBV29-1
j_gene: TRBJ2-5
abundance: NA
CDR3aa: CSVEGPQAYQETQYF
CDR3nt: TGCAGCGTTGAGGGACCCCAGGCGTACCAAGAGACCCAGTACTTC

d_gene: NA
v_gene: TRBV7-9
j_gene: TRBJ2-7
abundance: NA
CDR3aa: CASSPDTNYEQYF
CDR3nt: TGTGCCAGCAGCCCCGATACCAACTACGAGCAGTACTTC

d_gene: NA
v_gene: TRBV30
j_gene: TRBJ1-1
abundance: NA
CDR3aa: CAWSDAEAFF
CDR3nt: TGTGCCTGGAGTGATGCTGAAGCTTTCTTT

d_gene: NA
v_gene: TRBV4-3
j_gene: TRBJ2-6
abundance: once
CDR3aa: CASSQDIGLSGANVLTF
CDR3nt: TGCGCCAGCAGCCAAGATATCGGGTTAAGTGGGGCCAACGTCCTGACTTTC

d_gene: NA
v_gene: TRBV18
j_gene: TRBJ1-4
abundance: NA
CDR3aa: CASSPVPRHEKLFF
CDR3nt: TGTGCCAGCTCACCGGTGCCACGACATGAAAAACTGTTTTTT

d_gene: TRBD2
v_gene: TRBV7-9
j_gene: TRBJ2-1
abundance: NA
CDR3aa: CASLPSGRAYNEQFF
CDR3nt: TGTGCCAGCCTTCCTAGCGGGAGGGCCTACAATGAGCAGTTCTTC

d_gene: NA
v_gene: TRBV9
j_gene: TRBJ1-5
abundance: NA
CDR3aa: CASSPGTGSNQPQHF
CDR3nt: TGTGCCAGCAGCCCGGGGACGGGCAGCAATCAGCCCCAGCATTTT

d_gene: TRBD2
v_gene: TRBV6-5
j_gene: TRBJ2-1
abundance: NA
CDR3aa: CASSLLAEGYNEQFF
CDR3nt: TGTGCCAGCAGTCTACTAGCGGAGGGCTACAATGAGCAGTTCTTC

d_gene: NA
v_gene: TRBV7-6
j_gene: TRBJ2-7
abundance: NA
CDR3aa: CASSPRQYNRSYEQYF
CDR3nt: TGTGCCAGCAGCCCACGACAGTACAATAGATCCTACGAGCAGTACTTC

d_gene: NA
v_gene: TRBV19
j_gene: TRBJ2-1
abundance: once
CDR3aa: CASSDLYSSYNEQFF
CDR3nt: TGTGCCAGTAGTGACCTGTATAGCTCCTACAATGAGCAGTTCTTC

d_gene: NA
v_gene: TRBV6-6
j_gene: TRBJ1-6
abundance: NA
CDR3aa: CASSYVALPGSPLHF
CDR3nt: TGTGCCAGCAGTTACGTCGCTCTCCCGGGATCACCCCTCCACTTT

d_gene: NA
v_gene: TRBV7-9
j_gene: TRBJ1-1
abundance: few
CDR3aa: CASNFLANMNTEAFF
CDR3nt: TGTGCCAGCAACTTTCTGGCCAATATGAACACTGAAGCTTTCTTT

d_gene: NA
v_gene: TRBV11-2
j_gene: TRBJ1-1
abundance: NA
CDR3aa: CASSFSGPAEAFF
CDR3nt: TGTGCCAGCAGCTTTAGCGGACCGGCTGAAGCTTTCTTT

d_gene: NA
v_gene: TRBV7-9
j_gene: TRBJ1-1
abundance: NA
CDR3aa: CASRSEGGGRGTEAFF
CDR3nt: TGTGCCAGCAGATCCGAAGGGGGGGGAAGAGGGACTGAAGCTTTCTTT

d_gene: NA
v_gene: TRBV4-3
j_gene: TRBJ2-6
abundance: NA
CDR3aa: CASSQDPRVAGANVLTF
CDR3nt: TGCGCCAGCAGCCAAGATCCTCGGGTCGCTGGGGCCAACGTCCTGACTTTC

d_gene: TRBD2
v_gene: TRBV7-9
j_gene: TRBJ2-7
abundance: NA
CDR3aa: CASSSPPSSGKREQYF
CDR3nt: TGTGCCAGCAGCTCCCCTCCGTCCAGCGGGAAGCGCGAGCAGTACTTC

d_gene: TRBD1
v_gene: TRBV5-1
j_gene: TRBJ2-5
abundance: NA
CDR3aa: CASGQGGYQETQYF
CDR3nt: TGCGCCAGTGGACAGGGGGGGTACCAAGAGACCCAGTACTTC

d_gene: NA
v_gene: TRBV19
j_gene: TRBJ1-5
abundance: once
CDR3aa: CASSMFWLGNQPQHF
CDR3nt: TGTGCCAGTAGTATGTTTTGGTTGGGCAATCAGCCCCAGCATTTT

d_gene: NA
v_gene: TRBV7-9
j_gene: TRBJ1-1
abundance: few
CDR3aa: CASSLGLIGFF
CDR3nt: TGTGCCAGCAGCCTCGGATTGATCGGTTTCTTT

d_gene: TRBD2
v_gene: TRBV7-2
j_gene: TRBJ2-1
abundance: NA
CDR3aa: CASSRRTSSNEQFF
CDR3nt: TGTGCCAGCAGCCGCCGGACTAGTAGCAATGAGCAGTTCTTC

d_gene: NA
v_gene: TRBV27
j_gene: TRBJ2-3
abundance: NA
CDR3aa: CASKSGADLTDTQYF
CDR3nt: TGTGCCAGCAAGTCTGGAGCGGATCTCACAGATACGCAGTATTTT

d_gene: NA
v_gene: TRBV19
j_gene: TRBJ2-2
abundance: NA
CDR3aa: CASSITGANTGELFF
CDR3nt: TGTGCCAGTAGTATAACAGGCGCTAACACCGGGGAGCTGTTTTTT

d_gene: TRBD1
v_gene: TRBV10-3
j_gene: TRBJ2-7
abundance: NA
CDR3aa: CAIGRDSSYEQYF
CDR3nt: TGTGCCATCGGCCGGGACAGCTCCTACGAGCAGTACTTC

d_gene: NA
v_gene: TRBV28
j_gene: TRBJ1-1
abundance: NA
CDR3aa: CASSSPDGMNTEAFF
CDR3nt: TGTGCCAGCAGTTCCCCGGACGGAATGAACACTGAAGCTTTCTTT

d_gene: NA
v_gene: TRBV4-3
j_gene: TRBJ2-7
abundance: NA
CDR3aa: CASSHGQSYEQYF
CDR3nt: TGCGCCAGCAGCCACGGACAGTCCTACGAGCAGTACTTC

d_gene: NA
v_gene: TRBV5-4
j_gene: TRBJ2-7
abundance: NA
CDR3aa: CASGKGYEQYF
CDR3nt: TGTGCCAGCGGAAAGGGCTACGAGCAGTACTTC

d_gene: NA
v_gene: TRBV27
j_gene: TRBJ2-7
abundance: NA
CDR3aa: CASSSGGGYEQYF
CDR3nt: TGTGCCAGCAGCTCCGGTGGGGGCTACGAGCAGTACTTC

d_gene: NA
v_gene: TRBV27
j_gene: TRBJ2-1
abundance: NA
CDR3aa: CASSPRVLGEQFF
CDR3nt: TGTGCCAGCAGCCCCAGGGTACTTGGTGAGCAGTTCTTC

d_gene: TRBD1
v_gene: TRBV6-5
j_gene: TRBJ2-7
abundance: NA
CDR3aa: CASAGTGSYEQYF
CDR3nt: TGTGCCAGCGCCGGGACAGGCTCCTACGAGCAGTACTTC

d_gene: NA
v_gene: TRBV30
j_gene: TRBJ1-2
abundance: NA
CDR3aa: CAWSLEDGYTF
CDR3nt: TGTGCCTGGAGCCTGGAGGATGGCTACACCTTC

d_gene: NA
v_gene: TRBV30
j_gene: TRBJ1-1
abundance: few
CDR3aa: CAWSLGGALEAFF
CDR3nt: TGTGCCTGGAGTCTCGGGGGGGCCCTAGAAGCTTTCTTT

d_gene: NA
v_gene: TRBV5-6
j_gene: TRBJ1-5
abundance: NA
CDR3aa: CASSLLYSNQPQHF
CDR3nt: TGTGCCAGCAGCCTCCTTTATAGCAATCAGCCCCAGCATTTT

d_gene: NA
v_gene: TRBV4-1
j_gene: TRBJ1-1
abundance: few
CDR3aa: CASSPAPGSGNTEAFF
CDR3nt: TGCGCCAGCAGCCCCGCCCCCGGGTCAGGGAACACTGAAGCTTTCTTT

d_gene: NA
v_gene: TRBV5-6
j_gene: TRBJ2-5
abundance: NA
CDR3aa: CASSHGTKGGETQYF
CDR3nt: TGTGCCAGCAGCCACGGGACTAAAGGGGGGGAGACCCAGTACTTC

d_gene: TRBD1
v_gene: TRBV5-1
j_gene: TRBJ2-7
abundance: NA
CDR3aa: CASSLRPGGTPYEQYF
CDR3nt: TGCGCCAGCAGCTTGAGGCCAGGGGGTACCCCCTACGAGCAGTACTTC